One sample yielded the 12 T cell receptor beta chains listed below, sequenced in a study of shared clonotypes between healthy human individuals. Naive CD8 cells comprised CD45RO-negative, CCR7-positively selected cells, excluding terminally differentiated effector memory CD45RA+ cells. The protocol was immunoSEQ multiplex PCR, while the TCRdb copy is restricted to in-frame clones and leaves out a portion. Among over 2,000,000 clones listed, approximately 92% were seen once. The specimen was naive CD8+ T cells from PBMCs. Every receptor here comes from a man aged 18-30 years in good health. Some clones in this sample may be carry-over from other donors' samples.

The rearrangement uses TRBV5-1 and TRBJ2-1; D unclear. The CDR3 is 15 amino acids. The germline V gene encodes CDR1 SGHRS and CDR2 YFSETQ. Trimming removed 1 base from V and 1 base from J, with 9 bases in between. The CDR3, as DNA: TGCGCCAGCAGCTTGAGCGCGGTATCCTACAATGAGCAGTTCTTC. Its translation: CASSLSAVSYNEQFF.

The chain joins TRBV7-8 to TRBJ1-2, with 9 bases that match TRBD1. This CDR3 is 13 amino acids long. Germline trimming cut 4 bases from V and 10 bases from J; bases unmatched to any gene: 7. The germline V gene encodes CDR1 SGHVS and CDR2 FQNEAQ. Here the CDR3 reads CASSSGTGFFYTF. The CDR3 nucleotides read TGTGCCAGCAGCTCCGGGACAGGGTTTTTCTACACCTTC. The full variable domain, rest sourced from reference TRBV7-8 and TRBJ1-2, is GAGVSQSPRYKVAKRGQDVALRCDPISGHVSLFWYQQALGQGPEFLTYFQNEAQLDKSGLPSDRFFAERPEGSVSTLKIQRTQQEDSAVYLCASSSGTGFFYTFGSGTRLTVV.

The gene calls are TRBV28 and TRBJ2-5; D perhaps matches TRBD2 (5 bases). The V gene lost 5 bases and the J gene lost 11 bases, with 12 bases spanning the gap. The CDR3 consists of 11 residues. CDR1 is MDHEN, CDR2 SYDVKM, per germline. CDR3 amino acids: CASSRSGRQYF. In nucleotides, the CDR3 is TGTGCCAGCAGTCGGAGCGGAAGGCAGTACTTC. Full variable domain (missing parts from reference TRBV28 and TRBJ2-5): DVKVTQSSRYLVKRTGEKVFLECVQDMDHENMFWYRQDPGLGLRLIYFSYDVKMKEKGDIPEGYSVSREKKERFSLILESASTNQTSMYLCASSRSGRQYFGPGTRLLVL.

V usage is TRBV7-9 and J usage is TRBJ2-7, with 7 positions matching TRBD1. Germline loops: CDR1 SEHNR, CDR2 FQNEAQ (reference sequence). V was clipped by 1 base and J by 3 bases; unmatched bases: 6. This CDR3 spans 15 amino acids. The CDR3 sequence: CASSLVGPGGYEQYF. CDR3 bases: TGTGCCAGCAGCTTAGTGGGGCCAGGGGGCTACGAGCAGTACTTC. Drawing the rest from reference TRBV7-9 and TRBJ2-7, the complete variable domain is DTGVSQNPRHKITKRGQNVTFRCDPISEHNRLYWYRQTLGQGPEFLTYFQNEAQLEKSRLLSDRFSAERPKGSFSTLEIQRTEQGDSAMYLCASSLVGPGGYEQYFGPGTRLTVT.

This rearrangement joins TRBV27 to TRBJ2-3; 9 nucleotides align to TRBD2. The V segment lost 7 bases and the J segment 4 bases; nucleotides outside the gene matches: 6. Germline V CDR1 and CDR2: MNHEY, SMNVEV (reference sequence). There are 14 residues in the CDR3. The DNA for the CDR3 is TGTGCCAGCACGGGTAGCGGGAGCTCAGATACGCAGTATTTT. It yields the protein CASTGSGSSDTQYF.

The chain uses TRBV5-4 and TRBJ2-7; TRBD1 matches at 12 bases. CDR1 is SGHNT and CDR2 is YYREEE in the germline V gene (reference sequence). The V and J ends lost 6 bases and 4 bases, in that order; junction bases with no gene match: 5. The CDR3 runs to 14 residues. CDR3 sequence (DNA): TGTGCCAGCACCGGGGACAGGGGGCTTTACGAGCAGTACTTC. This encodes CASTGDRGLYEQYF.

V and J are TRBV19 and TRBJ2-2; a weak D match, TRBD1 (6 bases). The CDR3 extends over 14 amino acids. V was clipped by 8 bases and J by 4 bases, with 14 bases between them. CDR1 is LNHDA and CDR2 is SQIVND in the germline V gene (reference sequence). This chain's CDR3 is CASLDREGTGELFF. As DNA, the CDR3 is TGTGCCAGTCTGGACAGAGAGGGCACCGGGGAGCTGTTTTTT.

This clone was seen just once. V is TRBV2 and J is TRBJ2-7; D is unresolved. V was pared by 8 bases and J by 0 bases, with 11 bases between. CDR3 length: 13 residues. Germline V gene data show CDR1 as SNHLY and CDR2 as FYNNEI. The CDR3 DNA sequence: TGTGCCAGCGGGGTCCTTACCTCCTACGAGCAGTACTTC. Translated, it gives CASGVLTSYEQYF. The full variable domain, in which reference TRBV2 and TRBJ2-7 provide the parts outside the CDR3, is EPEVTQTPSHQVTQMGQEVILRCVPISNHLYFYWYRQILGQKVEFLVSFYNNEISEKSEIFDDQFSVERPDGSNFTLKIRSTKLEDSAMYFCASGVLTSYEQYFGPGTRLTVT.

The chain links TRBV2 to TRBJ2-1, with TRBD1 as a possible D gene (6 bases). The CDR3 is 13 amino acids. V dropped 8 bases and J dropped 5 bases, with 13 bases sitting between them. From germline, CDR1 is SNHLY and CDR2 FYNNEI. This CDR3 reads CASLSHRDNEQFF. The CDR3 DNA follows: TGTGCCAGCCTTTCTCACAGGGACAATGAGCAGTTCTTC.

The V and J genes are TRBV5-1 and TRBJ1-1; no clear D gene. There are 13 residues in the CDR3. Trimming removed 7 bases from V and 2 bases from J, with 12 bases in between. Germline V gene sequence: CDR1 SGHRS, CDR2 YFSETQ. CDR3 nucleotides: TGCGCCAGCGCCTATGGGGTAAACACTGAAGCTTTCTTT. Translation: CASAYGVNTEAFF. The full variable domain, completed using reference TRBV5-1 and TRBJ1-1, is KAGVTQTPRYLIKTRGQQVTLSCSPISGHRSVSWYQQTPGQGLQFLFEYFSETQRNKGNFPGRFSGRQFSNSRSEMNVSTLELGDSALYLCASAYGVNTEAFFGQGTRLTVV.

This chain uses TRBV27 with TRBJ1-4, with TRBD1 as a possible D gene (5 bases). The germline V gene encodes CDR1 MNHEY and CDR2 SMNVEV (reference sequence). Trimming cost V 8 bases and J 3 bases, with 19 bases left between them. The CDR3 runs to 16 residues. In DNA, the CDR3 is TGTGCCAGCTTAAAAGTGGGGGGGGTCGCTAATGAAAAACTGTTTTTT. Translation gives CASLKVGGVANEKLFF.

V gene TRBV13 combines with J gene TRBJ2-7; D may be TRBD2 (6 bases). Germline CDR1 PRHDT, CDR2 FYEKMQ (reference sequence). V was pared by 5 bases and J by 7 bases, with 15 bases between. This CDR3 region has 13 residues. CDR3 sequence: CASSPKLATEQYF. The CDR3 coding sequence is TGTGCCAGCAGCCCGAAACTAGCCACAGAGCAGTACTTC. The full variable domain, its missing parts supplied by reference TRBV13 and TRBJ2-7, is AAGVIQSPRHLIKEKRETATLKCYPIPRHDTVYWYQQGPGQDPQFLISFYEKMQSDKGSIPDRFSAQQFSDYHSELNMSSLELGDSALYFCASSPKLATEQYFGPGTRLTVT.